Described below is a single T cell receptor (beta chain) sequence and its context. No antigen is known for it. This sample is drawn from a study of siplizumab effects on memory and regulatory T cells. General study results and limits: Suppressive function of proliferating Tregs from siplizumab cultures was not confirmed.

TCRdb's copy holds only in-frame clones and misses some; the assay was immunoSEQ multiplex PCR. The repertoire has about 99,000 clones, about 94% of them found once; the top ten carry 0.55% to 0.7%. This CDR3 region has 14 residues. Unmatched junction bases numbered 4, after V lost 3 bases and J lost 7 bases. Germline V lookup: CDR1 SGHNT, CDR2 YYREEE (reference sequence). The sequence derives from a human donor in good health. What was sequenced was Tregs sorted from blood. This sequence joins TRBV5-4 and TRBJ1-4; TRBD1 matches 9 bases. CDR3 nucleotide sequence: TGTGCCAGCAGCTGGACAGGGGAGCGTGAAAAACTGTTTTTT. Protein: CASSWTGEREKLFF.